A selection of T cell receptor beta chains follows, all from one sample in a study of cytotoxic CD8 clonotypes in ibrutinib-treated CLL. TCRdb's copy holds only in-frame clones and misses some; the assay was immunoSEQ multiplex PCR. Of around 70,000 clones listed, roughly nine tenths are singletons. Sequencing used PBMCs, obtained after 12 months of ibrutinib treatment. The origin of the receptors is a human donor with chronic lymphocytic leukemia. The CDR3 runs from the conserved cysteine through the conserved F or W. Each record gives: D gene, J gene, V gene, CDR3 length, clone size, CDR3 DNA, CDR3 protein. D genes are given only for firm matches. Clone size, where shown, is once, few, many, or a class for clones that have expanded.

D: .; J: TRBJ2-3; V: TRBV27; length: 17; size: once; DNA: TGTGCCAGCAGTTTTGTACACGGGAGAGTTCTAGCAGATACGCAGTATTTT; CDR3: CASSFVHGRVLADTQYF
D: TRBD2; J: TRBJ2-7; V: TRBV10-3; length: 14; size: .; DNA: TGTGCCACCCGGGAGGGGACTAGCGGCTACGAGCAGTACTTC; CDR3: CATREGTSGYEQYF
D: .; J: TRBJ1-5; V: TRBV7-8; length: 16; size: .; DNA: TGTGCCAGCAGCTCTTGGCAGGGCAATAGCAATCAGCCCCAGCATTTT; CDR3: CASSSWQGNSNQPQHF
D: TRBD2; J: TRBJ2-1; V: TRBV30; length: 12; size: .; DNA: TGTGCCTGCGGGAGGGCCGATATTGAGCAGTTCTTC; CDR3: CACGRADIEQFF
D: .; J: TRBJ2-5; V: TRBV29-1; length: 13; size: .; DNA: TGCAGCGTTGGCCCTCGTCTAGGAGAGACCCAGTACTTC; CDR3: CSVGPRLGETQYF
D: .; J: TRBJ2-5; V: TRBV4-2; length: 13; size: .; DNA: TGTGCCAGCAGCCAAGTGAATGAAGAGACCCAGTACTTC; CDR3: CASSQVNEETQYF
D: TRBD1; J: TRBJ1-1; V: TRBV6-5; length: 14; size: .; DNA: TGTGCCAGCAACTACAGGGGTCCGAACACTGAAGCTTTCTTT; CDR3: CASNYRGPNTEAFF
D: TRBD2; J: TRBJ2-1; V: TRBV11-2; length: 15; size: .; DNA: TGTGCCAGCAGGCATATTGCGGGAGGGCCATTTTCGCAGTTCTTC; CDR3: CASRHIAGGPFSQFF
D: .; J: TRBJ1-3; V: TRBV19; length: 16; size: .; DNA: TGTGCCAGTAGTCGTAATCCTTCTATCTCTGGAAACACCATATATTTT; CDR3: CASSRNPSISGNTIYF
D: .; J: TRBJ1-1; V: TRBV10-2; length: 12; size: once; DNA: TGCGCCATGACCTCGGAAGGCGGGATTGCTTTCTTT; CDR3: CAMTSEGGIAFF
D: .; J: TRBJ2-5; V: TRBV5-5; length: 14; size: .; DNA: TGTGCCAGCAGCTTGCTGGGGGCTCTAGAGACCCAGTACTTC; CDR3: CASSLLGALETQYF
D: .; J: TRBJ2-4; V: TRBV2; length: 13; size: .; DNA: TGTGCCAGCAGAAGTGACGACAAAAACATTCAGTACTTC; CDR3: CASRSDDKNIQYF
D: .; J: TRBJ1-4; V: TRBV9; length: 15; size: .; DNA: TGTGCCAGCAGCGCAGAGGACAGAACTAATGAAAAACTGTTTTTT; CDR3: CASSAEDRTNEKLFF
D: .; J: TRBJ2-2; V: TRBV30; length: 15; size: .; DNA: TGTGCCTTCGGGGGCAGAGGATATAACACCGGGGAGCTGTTTTTT; CDR3: CAFGGRGYNTGELFF
D: .; J: TRBJ2-7; V: TRBV28; length: 12; size: .; DNA: TGTGCCAGCAGGGTCCTTTTGCCCGAGCAGTACTTC; CDR3: CASRVLLPEQYF
D: .; J: TRBJ2-1; V: TRBV5-1; length: 13; size: .; DNA: TGCGCCAGCAGCCTCCGCCAGTACAATGAGCAGTTCTTC; CDR3: CASSLRQYNEQFF
D: .; J: TRBJ1-2; V: TRBV6-4; length: 11; size: .; DNA: TGTGCCAGCAGCCCCTTTTATGGCTACACCTTC; CDR3: CASSPFYGYTF
D: .; J: TRBJ2-1; V: TRBV5-6; length: 15; size: .; DNA: TGTGCCAGCAGCTTGGGGACAGCGTATCCCAATGAGCAGTTCTTC; CDR3: CASSLGTAYPNEQFF
D: .; J: TRBJ1-3; V: TRBV6-1; length: 14; size: .; DNA: TGTGCCAGCAGTGAGGCGATTCCTGGAAACACCATATATTTT; CDR3: CASSEAIPGNTIYF
D: .; J: TRBJ2-1; V: TRBV18; length: 15; size: .; DNA: TGTGCCAGCTCACCATGGGGGAATTACTACAATGAGCAGTTCTTC; CDR3: CASSPWGNYYNEQFF
D: .; J: TRBJ1-1; V: TRBV7-9; length: 12; size: .; DNA: TGTGCCAGCAGCTCGACAGTGACTGAAGCTTTCTTT; CDR3: CASSSTVTEAFF
D: TRBD2; J: TRBJ2-1; V: TRBV15; length: 17; size: .; DNA: TGTGCCACCAGCAGAGACGGGACTAGCGGCCCCTACAATGAGCAGTTCTTC; CDR3: CATSRDGTSGPYNEQFF
D: .; J: TRBJ2-5; V: TRBV7-2; length: 15; size: .; DNA: TGTGCCAGCAGCTTAGAGCGGCGGGGACCGGAGACCCAGTACTTC; CDR3: CASSLERRGPETQYF
D: TRBD2; J: TRBJ2-1; V: TRBV7-9; length: 14; size: once; DNA: TGTGCCAGCGTGCTTGAGCGGGAGTCCGATGAGCAGTTCTTC; CDR3: CASVLERESDEQFF
D: .; J: TRBJ2-7; V: TRBV7-9; length: 14; size: .; DNA: TGTGCCACCAAGCCGGCCGGGACGTTCTACGAGCAGTACTTC; CDR3: CATKPAGTFYEQYF
D: TRBD1; J: TRBJ2-1; V: TRBV19; length: 15; size: .; DNA: TGTGCCAGTAGTAGAGGACAGGGGGCCTACAATGAGCAGTTCTTC; CDR3: CASSRGQGAYNEQFF
D: .; J: TRBJ1-1; V: TRBV5-1; length: 13; size: .; DNA: TGCGCCAGCAGCTTGCAGGACACTACTGAAGCTTTCTTT; CDR3: CASSLQDTTEAFF
D: .; J: TRBJ2-7; V: TRBV28; length: 16; size: .; DNA: TGTGCCAGCAGTATCAGACGAACTGCGAGCTCCTACGAGCAGTACTTC; CDR3: CASSIRRTASSYEQYF
D: .; J: TRBJ1-5; V: TRBV2; length: 15; size: .; DNA: TGTGCCAGCAGGAAGGGGGGCAATAGCAATCAGCCCCAGCATTTT; CDR3: CASRKGGNSNQPQHF
D: .; J: TRBJ1-5; V: TRBV18; length: 15; size: .; DNA: TGTGCCAGCTCACCACCGGGAAATAGCAATCAGCCCCAGCATTTT; CDR3: CASSPPGNSNQPQHF
D: .; J: TRBJ2-1; V: TRBV2; length: 12; size: .; DNA: TGTGCCAGCAGGGACCAGGAGAATGAGCAGTTCTTC; CDR3: CASRDQENEQFF
D: TRBD1; J: TRBJ1-2; V: TRBV5-4; length: 14; size: .; DNA: TGTGCCAGCAGCTTCAACAGGGGGAACTATGGCTACACCTTC; CDR3: CASSFNRGNYGYTF
D: .; J: TRBJ2-3; V: TRBV5-6; length: 15; size: .; DNA: TGTGCCAGCAGCTCCGAGGGGCCAAGCACAGATACGCAGTATTTT; CDR3: CASSSEGPSTDTQYF
D: .; J: TRBJ2-3; V: TRBV4-1; length: 17; size: .; DNA: TGCGCCAGCACCCCCCAAGGGGGGGCGCGAGGCACAGATACGCAGTATTTT; CDR3: CASTPQGGARGTDTQYF
D: .; J: TRBJ2-1; V: TRBV9; length: 15; size: .; DNA: TGTGCCAGCAGCGTAGTCCCAAGCTCCTACAATGAGCAGTTCTTC; CDR3: CASSVVPSSYNEQFF
D: TRBD2; J: TRBJ2-1; V: TRBV19; length: 18; size: .; DNA: TGTGCCACTAAGACCCGGACTAGCGGGAGGGCGAGGGCGAATGAGCAGTTCTTC; CDR3: CATKTRTSGRARANEQFF
D: .; J: TRBJ1-1; V: TRBV6-5; length: 14; size: .; DNA: TGTGCCAGCAGTTATCGGCAGATGAACACTGAAGCTTTCTTT; CDR3: CASSYRQMNTEAFF
D: .; J: TRBJ2-7; V: TRBV28; length: 17; size: .; DNA: TGTGCCAGCAGTCCGCCTCCCGTACTAGACCCGGGTAACGAGCAGTACTTC; CDR3: CASSPPPVLDPGNEQYF
D: TRBD1; J: TRBJ1-2; V: TRBV2; length: 14; size: once; DNA: TGTGCCAGTCCCGACAGGGGCGGCCCGAGTGGCTACACCTTC; CDR3: CASPDRGGPSGYTF
D: .; J: TRBJ2-7; V: TRBV5-1; length: 15; size: .; DNA: TGCGCCAGCAGCTCAACCACGGCAGGCGCCTACGAGCAGTACTTC; CDR3: CASSSTTAGAYEQYF
D: .; J: TRBJ1-3; V: TRBV7-3; length: 9; size: .; DNA: TGTGCCAGCAGCTTAACCATATATTTT; CDR3: CASSLTIYF
D: .; J: TRBJ1-5; V: TRBV4-2; length: 14; size: .; DNA: TGTGCCAGCAGCCAAAGTTCAGGCGATCAGCCCCAGCATTTT; CDR3: CASSQSSGDQPQHF